This T cell receptor beta chain was sequenced for a study of CD8+ T cells in alopecia areata. In the study overall: Those treated were given oral tofacitinib at 5 to 10 mg twice daily. Tofacitinib therapy lasting 6 to 18 months was followed by 6 months off drug.

Sequencing relied on a cDNA template that was reverse transcribed from extracted RNA. Generated by immunoSEQ multiplex PCR, the TCRdb table keeps only in-frame clones and is missing some. The sample has about 200,000 clones, about 53% seen once; the top ten hold 0.45%. This clone occurred a few times. The antigen remains undetermined. Overall study findings and caveats: Researchers report lesional scalp, most notably alopecia totalis/universalis, outstripped normal scalp in clonality.

The CDR3 has 11 residues. Trimming took off 6 bases at V and 8 bases at J, with 10 bases between the two ends. The germline gives CDR1 MNHEY, CDR2 SVGAGI. Lesional scalp punch biopsies and peripheral blood were collected from alopecia areata patients. The sample was CD4+ T cells sorted from blood, taken at week 0. The chain recombines TRBV6-5 with TRBJ1-2; tentatively, D is TRBD1 (6 bases). The TCR comes from a human donor with alopecia areata. The CDR3 sequence: CASRQGTGYTF. CDR3 in DNA: TGTGCCAGCAGACAGGGCACGGGCTACACCTTC.